A few counts support the clone carrying this T cell receptor beta chain. Its target is not known. TCRdb reprocessed the multiplex PCR reads via MiXCR and lists one record per CDR3 protein. This repertoire shows tens of thousands of distinct CDR3 sequences, about 60% found once; its top ten account for 15% to 20%. This specimen comes from a study of breast tumors, draining lymph nodes, adjacent tissues. Study-wide findings and caveats: Data only fit, rather than demonstrated, lymph node origin of most tumor T cells. Tumor repertoires ranked between lymph nodes and nontumor tissue in diversity, with V and J gene preferences. Luminal-like breast cancer showed significantly greater tumor-nontumor repertoire similarity than basal-like breast cancer did.

The V and J ends lost 2 bases and 4 bases respectively, with 17 bases between them. The germline V gene has CDR1 SQVTM and CDR2 ANQGSEA. This CDR3 comprises 15 residues. Sequenced: breast tumor tissue. The TCR originated in a female donor with breast cancer. Some clones in this sample may be carry-over from other donors' samples. The chain is built from TRBV29-1 and TRBJ2-5; D could derive from TRBD1 or TRBD2 (5 bases each). CDR3 nucleotides: TGCAGCGTTGAATTCAGGGAGAGGGTGGTAGAGACCCAGTACTTC. Amino acid sequence: CSVEFRERVVETQYF. Full variable domain (missing parts from reference TRBV29-1 and TRBJ2-5): SAVISQKPSRDICQRGTSLTIQCQVDSQVTMMFWYRQQPGQSLTLIATANQGSEATYESGFVIDKFPISRPNLTFSTLTVSNMSPEDSSIYLCSVEFRERVVETQYFGPGTRLLVL.